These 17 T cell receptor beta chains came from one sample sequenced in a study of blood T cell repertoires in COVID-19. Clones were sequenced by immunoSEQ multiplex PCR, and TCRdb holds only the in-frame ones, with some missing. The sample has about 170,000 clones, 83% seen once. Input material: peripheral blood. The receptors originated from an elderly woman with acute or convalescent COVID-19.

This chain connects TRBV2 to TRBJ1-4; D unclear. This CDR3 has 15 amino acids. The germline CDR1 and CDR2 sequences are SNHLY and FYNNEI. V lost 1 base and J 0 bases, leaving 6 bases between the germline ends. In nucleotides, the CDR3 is TGTGCCAGCAGTGAAGTAGTGGCAACTAATGAAAAACTGTTTTTT. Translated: CASSEVVATNEKLFF.

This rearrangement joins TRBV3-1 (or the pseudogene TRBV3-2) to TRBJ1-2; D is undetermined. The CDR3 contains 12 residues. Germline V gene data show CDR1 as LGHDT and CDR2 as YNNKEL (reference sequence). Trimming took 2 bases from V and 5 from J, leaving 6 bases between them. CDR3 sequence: CASSQLRYGYTF. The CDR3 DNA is TGTGCCAGCAGCCAATTACGGTATGGCTACACCTTC.

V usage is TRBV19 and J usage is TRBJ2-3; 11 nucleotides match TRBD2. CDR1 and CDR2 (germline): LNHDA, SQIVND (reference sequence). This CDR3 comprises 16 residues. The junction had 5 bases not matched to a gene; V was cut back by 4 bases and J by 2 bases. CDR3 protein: CASSTVAGGTTDTQYF. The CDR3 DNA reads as TGTGCCAGTAGTACGGTAGCGGGAGGGACCACAGATACGCAGTATTTT.

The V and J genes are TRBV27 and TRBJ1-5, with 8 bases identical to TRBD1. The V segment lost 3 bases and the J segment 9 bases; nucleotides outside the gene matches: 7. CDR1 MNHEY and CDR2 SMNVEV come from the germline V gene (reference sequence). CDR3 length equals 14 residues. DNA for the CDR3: TGTGCCAGCAGTTTTGGGGACAGGCTAGGGCCCCAGCATTTT. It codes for CASSFGDRLGPQHF.

The CDR3 loop is CASSTGSGGVETQYF. The CDR3, as DNA: TGTGCCAGCAGCACCGGATCCGGGGGTGTCGAGACCCAGTACTTC. The V gene is TRBV5-4, the J gene TRBJ2-5; D is possibly TRBD2 (6 bases). The germline CDR1 and CDR2 sequences are SGHNT and YYREEE (reference sequence). The CDR3 extends over 15 amino acids. Trimming shortened V by 4 bases and J by 5 bases, and 18 bases separated the two germline ends.

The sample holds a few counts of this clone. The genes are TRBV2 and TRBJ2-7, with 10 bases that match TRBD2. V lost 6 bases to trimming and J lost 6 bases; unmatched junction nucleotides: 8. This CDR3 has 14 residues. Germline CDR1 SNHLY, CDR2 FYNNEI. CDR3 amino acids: CASRPGTSAPEQYF. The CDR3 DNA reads TGTGCCAGCAGGCCCGGGACTAGCGCCCCCGAGCAGTACTTC.

Here the CDR3 DNA reads TGTGCCAGCAGCTTTGGGTCGGGTGATACAGATACGCAGTATTTT. Its translation: CASSFGSGDTDTQYF. The rearrangement joins TRBV7-2 to TRBJ2-3; unclear D gene. From germline, CDR1 is SGHTA and CDR2 FQGNSA. V was pared by 3 bases and J by 3 bases, with 13 bases between. CDR3 length: 15 amino acids.

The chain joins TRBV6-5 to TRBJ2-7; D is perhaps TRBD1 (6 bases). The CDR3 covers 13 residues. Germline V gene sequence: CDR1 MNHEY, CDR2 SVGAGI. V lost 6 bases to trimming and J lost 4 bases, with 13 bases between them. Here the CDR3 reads CASSPGQLYEQYF. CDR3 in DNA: TGTGCCAGCAGCCCCGGACAGCTATACGAGCAGTACTTC.

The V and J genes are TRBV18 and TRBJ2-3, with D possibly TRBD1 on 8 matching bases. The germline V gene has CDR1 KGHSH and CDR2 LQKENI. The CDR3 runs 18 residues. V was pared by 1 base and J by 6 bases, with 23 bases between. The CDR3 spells CASSPRPLDLQGGDTQYF. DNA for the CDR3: TGTGCCAGCTCACCACGCCCTTTGGACCTACAGGGGGGGGATACGCAGTATTTT.

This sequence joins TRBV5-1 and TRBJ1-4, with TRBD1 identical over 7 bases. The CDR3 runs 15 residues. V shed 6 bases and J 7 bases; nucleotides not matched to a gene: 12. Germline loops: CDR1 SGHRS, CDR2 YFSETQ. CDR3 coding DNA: TGCGCCAGCACCCCAGATCCGACAGGGAGTGAAAAACTGTTTTTT. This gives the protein CASTPDPTGSEKLFF.

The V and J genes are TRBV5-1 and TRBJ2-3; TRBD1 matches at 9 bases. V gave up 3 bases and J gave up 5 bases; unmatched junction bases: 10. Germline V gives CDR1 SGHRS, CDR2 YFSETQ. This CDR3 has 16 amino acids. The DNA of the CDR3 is TGCGCCAGCAGCTCTCTACGGACAGGGGCGATAGATACGCAGTATTTT. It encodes CASSSLRTGAIDTQYF.

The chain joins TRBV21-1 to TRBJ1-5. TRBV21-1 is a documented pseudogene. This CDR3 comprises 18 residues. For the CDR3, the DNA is TGTGCCAGCACTCAAGAGAGGGGATCGGCAGGGAGGAGTCAGCCCCAGCATTTT. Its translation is CASTQERGSAGRSQPQHF.

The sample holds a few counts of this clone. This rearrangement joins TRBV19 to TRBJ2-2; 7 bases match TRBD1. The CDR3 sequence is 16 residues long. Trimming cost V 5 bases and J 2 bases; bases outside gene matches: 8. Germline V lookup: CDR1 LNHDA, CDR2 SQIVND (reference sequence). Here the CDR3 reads CASSPQGVLNTGELFF. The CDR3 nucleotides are TGTGCCAGTAGTCCTCAGGGGGTCTTAAACACCGGGGAGCTGTTTTTT.

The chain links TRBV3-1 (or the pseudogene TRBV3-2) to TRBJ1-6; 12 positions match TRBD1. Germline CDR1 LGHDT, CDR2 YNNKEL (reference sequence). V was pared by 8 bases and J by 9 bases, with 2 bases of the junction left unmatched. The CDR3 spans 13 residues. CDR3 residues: CASGTGGISPLHF. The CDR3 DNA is TGTGCCAGCGGGACAGGGGGCATTTCACCCCTCCACTTT.

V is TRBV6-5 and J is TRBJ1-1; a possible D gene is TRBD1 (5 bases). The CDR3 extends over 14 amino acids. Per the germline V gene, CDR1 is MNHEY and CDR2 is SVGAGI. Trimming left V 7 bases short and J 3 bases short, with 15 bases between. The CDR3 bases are TGTGCCAGCATTCCGCCGGGACTGTACACTGAAGCTTTCTTT. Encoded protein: CASIPPGLYTEAFF.

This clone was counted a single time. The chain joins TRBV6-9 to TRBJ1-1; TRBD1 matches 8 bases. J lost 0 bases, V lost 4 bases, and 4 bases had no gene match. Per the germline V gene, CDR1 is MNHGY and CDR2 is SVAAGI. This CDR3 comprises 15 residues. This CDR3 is CASSCHRGMNTEAFF. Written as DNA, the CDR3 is TGTGCCAGCAGTTGCCACAGGGGGATGAACACTGAAGCTTTCTTT.

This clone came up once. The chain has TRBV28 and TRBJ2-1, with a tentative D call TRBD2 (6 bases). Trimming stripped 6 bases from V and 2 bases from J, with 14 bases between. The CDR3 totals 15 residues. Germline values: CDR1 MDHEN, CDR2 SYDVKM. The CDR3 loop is CASSHSGGTYNEQFF. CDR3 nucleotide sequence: TGTGCCAGCAGCCACTCTGGCGGGACCTACAATGAGCAGTTCTTC.